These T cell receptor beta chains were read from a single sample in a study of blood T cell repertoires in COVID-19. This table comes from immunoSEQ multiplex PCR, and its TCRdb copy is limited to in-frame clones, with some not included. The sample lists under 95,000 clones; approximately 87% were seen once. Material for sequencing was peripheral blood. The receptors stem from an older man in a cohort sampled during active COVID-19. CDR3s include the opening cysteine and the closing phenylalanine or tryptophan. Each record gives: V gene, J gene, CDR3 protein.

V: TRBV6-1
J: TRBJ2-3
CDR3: CASSELAGGSDTQYF

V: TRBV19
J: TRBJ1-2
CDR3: CASNWDREAYGYTF

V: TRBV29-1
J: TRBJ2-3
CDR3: CSVERDPDTQYF

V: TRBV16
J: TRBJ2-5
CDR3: CASSQAPGQGASETQYF

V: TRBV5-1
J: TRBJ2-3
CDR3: CASSPEGLAGVGDTQYF

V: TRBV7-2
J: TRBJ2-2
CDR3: CASSQDRTGGSGELFF

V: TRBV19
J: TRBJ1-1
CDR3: CASSIDALPNTEAFF

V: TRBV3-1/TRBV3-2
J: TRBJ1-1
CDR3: CASSHQMAEAFF

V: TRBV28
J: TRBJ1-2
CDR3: CATGGVNYGYTF

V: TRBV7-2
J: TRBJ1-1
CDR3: CASSSELLGQRNTEAFF

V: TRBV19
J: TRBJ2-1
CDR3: CASSSRGLGEQFF

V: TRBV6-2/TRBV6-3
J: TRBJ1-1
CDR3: CASSYSSGRALPLNTEAFF

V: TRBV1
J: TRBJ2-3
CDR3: CTSSHLAGGQDTQYF

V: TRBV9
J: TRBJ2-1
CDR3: CASSASLNGEVEQFF

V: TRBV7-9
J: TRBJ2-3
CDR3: CASSLDYGAGGPDTQYF

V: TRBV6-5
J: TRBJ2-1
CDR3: CASSYSMYGGRNEQFF

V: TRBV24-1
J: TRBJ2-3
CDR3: CATSDLGWTSGGQKDTQYF

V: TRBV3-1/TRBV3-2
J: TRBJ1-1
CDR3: CASSQNYRDTEAFF

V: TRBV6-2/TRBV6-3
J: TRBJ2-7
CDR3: CASSYRDTYEQYF

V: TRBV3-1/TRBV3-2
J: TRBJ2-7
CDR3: CASSHLRLYEQYF

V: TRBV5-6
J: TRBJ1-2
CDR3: CASSLTGTTYTF

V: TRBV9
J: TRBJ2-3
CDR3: CASSAGGDTQYF

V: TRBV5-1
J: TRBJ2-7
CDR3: CASSLAPQGSYEQYF